The 17 T cell receptor beta chains presented below share a single source sample, sequenced in a study of vaccination and CD4 T cells after COVID-19. For these receptors, no antigen is known. With the Oncomine TCR Beta short-read assay, DNA from cultured CD4+ T cells was sequenced. TCRdb re-analysed the PCR reads in MiXCR, keeping a single row per CDR3 protein. The table lists roughly 9,000 distinct CDR3 sequences, about half of them singletons. This sample's treatment: roughly 10-day PBMC culture with coronavirus spike peptide pools or control peptides (ViraFEST assay). The unexposed donor gave CD4+ T cells before the COVID-19 pandemic (2011-2018). The sample consisted of CD4+ T cells from blood, cultured in vitro. These receptors all stem from a human donor in good health.

The chain has TRBV5-4 and TRBJ2-2; 8 nucleotides line up with TRBD2. Germline V gives CDR1 SGHNT, CDR2 YYREEE (reference sequence). This CDR3 region has 15 residues. V lost 5 bases, J lost 5 bases, and 8 bases stayed unmatched. The chain's CDR3 is CASSPTSVITGELFF. In DNA form, the CDR3 reads TGTGCCAGCAGTCCGACTAGCGTCATAACCGGGGAGCTGTTTTTT.

The chain uses TRBV7-9 and TRBJ1-1; D unresolved. The CDR3 runs to 12 residues. V lost 2 bases to trimming and J lost 7 bases, with 8 bases between them. From germline, CDR1 is SEHNR and CDR2 FQNEAQ (reference sequence). The CDR3 region is CASSLSSYEAFF. As DNA, the CDR3 is TGTGCCAGCAGCTTATCGTCCTATGAAGCTTTCTTT.

This clonotype was observed a handful of times. The chain is built from TRBV6-1 and TRBJ2-7, with a weak D call TRBD1 (6 bases). The CDR3 loop spans 14 amino acids. In germline, CDR1 is MNHNS, CDR2 SASEGT. Between the trimmed V and J ends, which lost 6 bases and 6 bases, there was a span of 18 bases. The DNA of the CDR3 is TGTGCCAGCAGCGACGGTGGCAAAGGGGGCGAGCAGTACTTC. The encoded protein is CASSDGGKGGEQYF.

J is TRBJ1-6 and V is TRBV19; 8 nucleotides match TRBD1. The CDR3 consists of 15 residues. CDR1 is LNHDA, CDR2 SQIVND, per germline (reference sequence). The J segment lost 8 bases and the V segment lost 5 bases, leaving 8 bases of the junction unmatched. The CDR3 sequence is CASSPRDRTYSPLHF. DNA of the CDR3: TGTGCCAGTAGTCCCCGGGACAGGACTTATTCACCCCTCCACTTT.

The genes are TRBV7-6 and TRBJ1-3; D might be TRBD1 (5 bases). CDR1 and CDR2 (germline): SGHVS, FNYEAQ. CDR3 length: 17 amino acids. V lost 2 bases to trimming and J lost 0 bases, with 14 bases between them. The CDR3 DNA follows: TGTGCCAGCAGCTTATGGTCGGACACCAACTCTGGAAACACCATATATTTT. The encoded protein is CASSLWSDTNSGNTIYF.

The rearrangement links TRBV6-1 to TRBJ2-3; 9 bases are a match to TRBD1. The length of the CDR3 is 14 residues. V trimming: 7 bases; J trimming: 4 bases; junction bases outside the gene matches: 6. The germline V gene has CDR1 MNHNS and CDR2 SASEGT. CDR3 sequence (DNA): TGTGCCAGCATTATGACAGGGGGGGCAGATACGCAGTATTTT. It translates to CASIMTGGADTQYF.

The genes are TRBV11-2 and TRBJ2-7, with D uncertain. There are 17 residues in the CDR3. The germline gives CDR1 SGHAT, CDR2 FQNNGV. The V and J ends lost 0 bases and 3 bases respectively, with 18 bases between them. The CDR3 DNA is TGTGCCAGCAGCTTAGATGGCAGTACAGCTCAACACTACGAGCAGTACTTC. It encodes CASSLDGSTAQHYEQYF.

The chain combines TRBV20-1 with TRBJ2-5; 11 positions agree with TRBD2. The length of the CDR3 is 13 residues. Trimming took 5 bases from V and 4 from J; bases not matched to a gene: 3. The V gene's germline CDR1 is DFQATT and CDR2 SNEGSKA (reference sequence). CDR3 sequence: CSAVLAGVETQYF. The CDR3 DNA is TGCAGTGCTGTACTAGCGGGAGTAGAGACCCAGTACTTC.

The gene calls are TRBV20-1 and TRBJ2-7; TRBD2 matches 13 bases. The J segment lost 7 bases and the V segment lost 4 bases, leaving 7 bases of the junction unmatched. The germline V gene encodes CDR1 DFQATT and CDR2 SNEGSKA (reference sequence). The CDR3 covers 14 residues. The CDR3 sequence is CSATGGLAGDEQYF. The CDR3 region has the DNA TGCAGTGCTACGGGAGGACTAGCGGGAGATGAGCAGTACTTC.

The chain is built from TRBV20-1 and TRBJ1-2, with unresolved D. Trimming took off 6 bases at V and 2 bases at J, with 10 bases between the two ends. This CDR3 has 12 residues. CDR1 and CDR2 from the germline V gene are DFQATT and SNEGSKA (reference sequence). CDR3 sequence reads: CSAYDTNYGYTF. The DNA of the CDR3 is TGCAGTGCCTACGACACAAACTATGGCTACACCTTC.

This chain joins TRBV7-8 and TRBJ2-7; tentative D call: TRBD2 (6 bases). Germline lookup yields CDR1 SGHVS and CDR2 FQNEAQ. The CDR3 loop spans 17 amino acids. Trimming pared 5 bases from V and 0 bases from J, leaving 20 bases between. CDR3: CASSRRVSSGDSYEQYF. Written as DNA, the CDR3 is TGTGCCAGCAGCCGTAGAGTTAGTAGCGGAGACTCCTACGAGCAGTACTTC.

The chain combines TRBV19 with TRBJ1-1; 7 positions agree with TRBD1. Trimming cost V 1 base and J 4 bases; bases outside gene matches: 3. There are 14 residues in the CDR3. Germline V lookup: CDR1 LNHDA, CDR2 SQIVND (reference sequence). CDR3 loop: CASSIGQGSTEAFF. The CDR3 DNA follows: TGTGCCAGTAGTATAGGACAGGGTTCCACTGAAGCTTTCTTT.

This clonotype was seen a handful of times. The rearrangement joins TRBV20-1 to TRBJ2-7, with a weak D call TRBD2 (6 bases). Trimming removed 1 base from V and 2 bases from J, with 9 bases in between. CDR3 length: 13 amino acids. Germline V lookup: CDR1 DFQATT, CDR2 SNEGSKA (reference sequence). In DNA, the CDR3 is TGCAGTGCTAGAGCCGTAGCGGCCTACGAGCAGTACTTC. Translated, it gives CSARAVAAYEQYF.

CDR3 protein: CASSTRLAGVTHTGELFF. The CDR3 region has the DNA TGTGCCAGCAGTACGCGACTAGCGGGGGTCACACACACCGGGGAGCTGTTTTTT. The chain has TRBV6-2 or TRBV6-3 and TRBJ2-2; TRBD2 matches at 12 bases. After removal of 5 bases from V and 3 bases from J, the junction contained 10 bases not matched to a gene. Germline CDR1 reads MNHEY; CDR2 reads SVGEGT. The length of the CDR3 is 18 residues.

This clonotype was picked up a small number of times. The chain has TRBV25-1 and TRBJ1-2; unclear D gene. Trimming removed 3 bases from V and 2 bases from J, with 10 bases in between. The CDR3 extends over 14 amino acids. Looked up from germline, CDR1 is MGHDK and CDR2 is SYGVNS. The CDR3: CASSEPVGNYGYTF. The CDR3 DNA reads as TGTGCCAGCAGTGAGCCGGTAGGGAACTATGGCTACACCTTC.

J is TRBJ1-6 and V is TRBV7-9; 7 nucleotides align to TRBD1. The J segment lost 7 bases and the V segment lost 1 base, leaving 7 bases of the junction unmatched. CDR1 and CDR2 from the germline V gene are SEHNR and FQNEAQ (reference sequence). CDR3 length: 16 residues. The CDR3 protein is CASSLERGRRNSPLHF. For the CDR3, the DNA is TGTGCCAGCAGCTTAGAGAGGGGGCGCAGGAATTCACCCCTCCACTTT.

The chain joins TRBV23-1 to TRBJ1-2; a possible D gene is TRBD1 (5 bases). TRBV23-1 is designated an ORF whose function remains uncertain. V was cut by 7 bases and J by 6 bases, with 9 bases left in between. The CDR3 covers 11 residues. CDR3 region: CASTKGHGYTF. As DNA, the CDR3 is TGCGCCAGCACAAAGGGACATGGCTACACCTTC.